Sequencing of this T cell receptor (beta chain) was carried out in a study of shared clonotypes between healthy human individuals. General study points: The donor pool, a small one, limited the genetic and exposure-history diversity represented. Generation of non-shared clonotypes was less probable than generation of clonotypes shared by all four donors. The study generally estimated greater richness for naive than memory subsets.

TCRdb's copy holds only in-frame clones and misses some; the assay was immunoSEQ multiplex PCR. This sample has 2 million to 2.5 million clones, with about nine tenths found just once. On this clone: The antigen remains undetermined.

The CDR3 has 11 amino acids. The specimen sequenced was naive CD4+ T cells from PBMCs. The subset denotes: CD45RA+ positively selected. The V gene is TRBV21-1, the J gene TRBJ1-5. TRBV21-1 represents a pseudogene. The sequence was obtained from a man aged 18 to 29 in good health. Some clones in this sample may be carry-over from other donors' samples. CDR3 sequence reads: CASASDQPQHF. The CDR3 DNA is TGTGCCAGCGCTTCGGATCAGCCCCAGCATTTT.